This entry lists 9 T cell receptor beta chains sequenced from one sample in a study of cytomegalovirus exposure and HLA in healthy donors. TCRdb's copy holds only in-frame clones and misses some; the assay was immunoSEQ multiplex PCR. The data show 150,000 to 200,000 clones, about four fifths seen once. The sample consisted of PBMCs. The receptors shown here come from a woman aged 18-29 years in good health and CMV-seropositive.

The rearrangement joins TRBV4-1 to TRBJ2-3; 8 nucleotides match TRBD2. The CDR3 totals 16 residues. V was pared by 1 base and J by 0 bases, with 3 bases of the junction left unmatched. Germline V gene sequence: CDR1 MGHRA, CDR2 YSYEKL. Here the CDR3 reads CASSQGGGLSTDTQYF. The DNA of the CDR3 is TGCGCCAGCAGCCAAGGCGGGGGGCTGAGCACAGATACGCAGTATTTT.

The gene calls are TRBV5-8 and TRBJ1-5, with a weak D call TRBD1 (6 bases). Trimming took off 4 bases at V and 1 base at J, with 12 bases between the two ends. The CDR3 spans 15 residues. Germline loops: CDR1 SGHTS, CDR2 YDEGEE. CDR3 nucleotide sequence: TGTGCCAGCAGCCCCGGACAGCTGAGCAATCAGCCCCAGCATTTT. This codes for CASSPGQLSNQPQHF.

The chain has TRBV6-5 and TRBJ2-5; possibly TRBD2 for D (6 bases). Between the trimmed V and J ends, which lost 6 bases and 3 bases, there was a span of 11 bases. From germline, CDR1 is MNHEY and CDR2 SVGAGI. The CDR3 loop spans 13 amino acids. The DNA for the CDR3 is TGTGCCAGCAGCGGGGGACTCAAAGAGACCCAGTACTTC. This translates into CASSGGLKETQYF.

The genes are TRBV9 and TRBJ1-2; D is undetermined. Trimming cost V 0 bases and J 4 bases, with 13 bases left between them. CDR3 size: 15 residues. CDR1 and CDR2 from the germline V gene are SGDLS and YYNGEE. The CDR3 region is CASSVAASTAYGYTF. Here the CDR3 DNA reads TGTGCCAGCAGCGTAGCTGCTAGCACAGCCTATGGCTACACCTTC.

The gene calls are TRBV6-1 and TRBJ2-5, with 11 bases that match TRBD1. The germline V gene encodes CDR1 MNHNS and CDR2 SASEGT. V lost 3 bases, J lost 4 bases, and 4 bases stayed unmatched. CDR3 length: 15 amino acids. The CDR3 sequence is CASSDMDRGRETQYF. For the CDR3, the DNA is TGTGCCAGCAGTGATATGGACAGGGGGCGAGAGACCCAGTACTTC.

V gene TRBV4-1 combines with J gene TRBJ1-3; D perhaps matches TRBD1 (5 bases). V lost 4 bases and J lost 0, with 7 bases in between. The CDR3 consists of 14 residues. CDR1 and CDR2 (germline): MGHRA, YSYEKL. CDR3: CASSRDSSGNTIYF. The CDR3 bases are TGCGCCAGCAGCCGAGACAGCTCTGGAAACACCATATATTTT.

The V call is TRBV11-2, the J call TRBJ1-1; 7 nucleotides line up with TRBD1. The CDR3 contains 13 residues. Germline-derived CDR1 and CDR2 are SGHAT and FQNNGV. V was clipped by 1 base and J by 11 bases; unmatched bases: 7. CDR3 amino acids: CASSLGQGREAFF. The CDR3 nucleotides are TGTGCCAGCAGCTTAGGACAGGGTCGGGAGGCTTTCTTT.

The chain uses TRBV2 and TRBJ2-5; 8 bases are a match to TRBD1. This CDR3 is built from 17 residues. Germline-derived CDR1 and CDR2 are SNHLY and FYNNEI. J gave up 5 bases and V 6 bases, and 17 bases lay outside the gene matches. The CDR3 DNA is TGTGCCAGCAGCGAACACTTCGGACAGGGTGATAGGGAGACCCAGTACTTC. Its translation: CASSEHFGQGDRETQYF.

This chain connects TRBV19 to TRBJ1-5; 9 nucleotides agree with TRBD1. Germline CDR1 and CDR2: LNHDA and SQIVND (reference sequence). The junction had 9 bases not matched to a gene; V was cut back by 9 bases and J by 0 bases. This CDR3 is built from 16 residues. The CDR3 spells CASLTGGTYSNQPQHF. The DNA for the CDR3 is TGTGCCAGCCTGACAGGGGGGACTTATAGCAATCAGCCCCAGCATTTT.